This is a list of T cell receptor beta chains from one sample in a study of shared clonotypes between healthy human individuals. The data were produced by immunoSEQ multiplex PCR, yet TCRdb's version contains in-frame clones alone and is incomplete. The table shows about 2.3 million clones, with more than 80% occurring only once. Sequences were obtained from naive CD4+ T cells from PBMCs. These receptors were taken from a man aged 18 to 30 in good health. Some clones in this sample may be carry-over from other donors' samples. The CDR3 runs from the conserved cysteine through the conserved F or W. The order of the fields is J gene, D gene, V gene, clone size, CDR3 protein, CDR3 DNA. A D gene is named only where the DNA matches it firmly. Part of the rows lack a size; the others show once, few, many or a class for expanded clones.

TRBJ2-5 | . | TRBV5-4 | . | CASKTGPRQETQYF | TGTGCCAGCAAGACGGGTCCCCGGCAAGAGACCCAGTACTTC
TRBJ1-3 | . | TRBV6-1 | . | CASSEVRGNTIYF | TGTGCCAGCAGTGAAGTGAGGGGAAACACCATATATTTT
TRBJ1-2 | . | TRBV28 | . | CATCPGGVNYGYTF | TGTGCCACCTGCCCCGGGGGCGTAAACTATGGCTACACCTTC
TRBJ2-5 | . | TRBV11-2 | . | CASSLWGVGETQYF | TGTGCCAGCAGCCTATGGGGGGTGGGAGAGACCCAGTACTTC
TRBJ2-1 | TRBD2 | TRBV6-5 | . | CASSYSSGSYEQFF | TGTGCCAGCAGTTACTCTAGCGGGAGCTATGAGCAGTTCTTC
TRBJ2-1 | . | TRBV9 | . | CASSVVAELYNEQFF | TGTGCCAGCAGCGTTGTAGCGGAGCTCTACAATGAGCAGTTCTTC
TRBJ2-7 | . | TRBV21-1 | . | CASSNGPSAWSSYEQYF | TGTGCCAGCAGCAACGGCCCTAGCGCCTGGAGCTCCTACGAGCAGTACTTC
TRBJ1-4 | . | TRBV2 | . | CASSLAESTNEKLFF | TGTGCCAGCAGTTTAGCGGAGTCAACTAATGAAAAACTGTTTTTT
TRBJ2-7 | TRBD1 | TRBV4-3 | . | CASSQGGRKGASEQYF | TGCGCCAGCAGCCAAGGGGGAAGGAAGGGGGCGTCCGAGCAGTACTTC
TRBJ1-1 | . | TRBV7-8 | . | CASSLGFRGRTMNTEAFF | TGTGCCAGCAGCTTAGGGTTTCGGGGGCGAACCATGAACACTGAAGCTTTCTTT
TRBJ1-1 | . | TRBV13 | . | CASSLRVGPEAFF | TGTGCCAGCAGCCTCAGGGTTGGGCCTGAAGCTTTCTTT
TRBJ2-7 | . | TRBV7-2 | . | CASSRRLTSSYEQYF | TGTGCCAGCAGCCGGAGACTAACGAGCTCCTACGAGCAGTACTTC
TRBJ2-5 | . | TRBV6-6 | . | CASSYAGQWNF | TGTGCCAGCAGTTATGCGGGACAGTGGAACTTC
TRBJ1-1 | . | TRBV2 | . | CASSAALMNTEAFF | TGTGCCAGCAGTGCCGCACTAATGAACACTGAAGCTTTCTTT
TRBJ2-1 | . | TRBV7-9 | . | CASSIGTHGEQFF | TGTGCCAGCAGCATCGGGACCCACGGGGAGCAGTTCTTC
TRBJ2-1 | TRBD2 | TRBV28 | . | CASSLWGGTSVTPWEQFF | TGTGCCAGCAGTTTATGGGGGGGGACTAGCGTCACCCCATGGGAGCAGTTCTTC
TRBJ2-1 | . | TRBV29-1 | . | CVSSANSYNEQFF | TGTGTTTCTAGCGCTAACTCCTACAATGAGCAGTTCTTC
TRBJ2-2 | TRBD2 | TRBV30 | . | CAWREGLAGPGELFF | TGTGCCTGGAGGGAAGGACTAGCGGGACCCGGGGAGCTGTTTTTT
TRBJ2-7 | TRBD2 | TRBV19 | . | CASSIMGTSGSLTYEQYF | TGTGCCAGTAGTATTATGGGGACTAGCGGATCATTGACCTACGAGCAGTACTTC
TRBJ2-7 | . | TRBV6-5 | once | CASSYSGKTYEQYF | TGTGCCAGCAGTTACTCAGGCAAGACCTACGAGCAGTACTTC
TRBJ1-2 | TRBD1 | TRBV15 | . | CATSRRGTGITYGYTF | TGTGCCACCAGCAGGCGGGGGACAGGGATCACCTATGGCTACACCTTC
TRBJ2-7 | TRBD1 | TRBV30 | . | CAWRGDSSYEQYF | TGTGCCTGGAGGGGGGACAGCTCCTACGAGCAGTACTTC
TRBJ1-3 | . | TRBV6-1 | . | CAARGSGNTIYF | TGTGCCGCCCGCGGCTCTGGAAACACCATATATTTT
TRBJ2-7 | . | TRBV18 | . | CASSPVKTYEQYF | TGTGCCAGCTCACCAGTGAAGACCTACGAGCAGTACTTC